The following is a TCR beta chain sequence with its context. One end of the junction fails to match germline, which may point to a read error. The TCR beta CDR3 regions underwent amplification using RNA transcripts as the source. Initially, a first-round RT-PCR of the TCR CDR3 employed the HTBI primer set. TCRdb reprocessed the multiplex PCR reads with MiXCR, giving one entry per CDR3 protein. The sample holds over 500,000 distinct CDR3 sequences, roughly 15% seen once. The source of the sample is a study of T cells in Graves' hyperthyroidism and ophthalmopathy. The CDR3 is 16 residues long. CDR1 is SGHTA and CDR2 is FQGNSA in the germline V gene.

Material: blood. The J gene is TRBJ2-3, the V gene TRBV7-2; D might be TRBD2 (6 bases). The TCR sequence derives from a woman between 18 and 30 years old with Graves' ophthalmopathy. This CDR3 is CASSQTRDSLPDTQYF. CDR3 coding DNA: TGCGCCAGCAGCCAGACCCGGGACTCACTCCCAGATACGCAGTATTTT. The full variable domain, its missing parts supplied by reference TRBV7-2 and TRBJ2-3, is GAGVSQSPSNKVTEKGKDVELRCDPISGHTALYWYRQSLGQGLEFLIYFQGNSAPDKSGLPSDRFSAERTGGSVSTLTIQRTQQEDSAVYLCASSQTRDSLPDTQYFGPGTRLTVL.